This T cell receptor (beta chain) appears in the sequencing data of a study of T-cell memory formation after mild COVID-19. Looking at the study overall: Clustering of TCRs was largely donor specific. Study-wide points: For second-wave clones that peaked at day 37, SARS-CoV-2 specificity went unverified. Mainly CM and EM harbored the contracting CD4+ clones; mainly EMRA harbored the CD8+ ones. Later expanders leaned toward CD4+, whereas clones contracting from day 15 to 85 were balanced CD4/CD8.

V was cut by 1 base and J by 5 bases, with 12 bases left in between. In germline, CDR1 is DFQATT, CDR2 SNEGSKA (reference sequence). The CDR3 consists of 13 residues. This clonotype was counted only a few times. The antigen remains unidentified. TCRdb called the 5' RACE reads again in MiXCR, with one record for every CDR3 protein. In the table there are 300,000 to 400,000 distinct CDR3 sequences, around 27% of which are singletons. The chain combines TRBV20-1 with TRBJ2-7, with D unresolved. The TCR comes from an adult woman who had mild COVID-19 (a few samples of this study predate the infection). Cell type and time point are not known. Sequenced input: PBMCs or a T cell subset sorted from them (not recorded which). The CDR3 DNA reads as TGCAGTGCTAGAGTCCAGTCATCCAACGAGCAGTACTTC. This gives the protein CSARVQSSNEQYF.